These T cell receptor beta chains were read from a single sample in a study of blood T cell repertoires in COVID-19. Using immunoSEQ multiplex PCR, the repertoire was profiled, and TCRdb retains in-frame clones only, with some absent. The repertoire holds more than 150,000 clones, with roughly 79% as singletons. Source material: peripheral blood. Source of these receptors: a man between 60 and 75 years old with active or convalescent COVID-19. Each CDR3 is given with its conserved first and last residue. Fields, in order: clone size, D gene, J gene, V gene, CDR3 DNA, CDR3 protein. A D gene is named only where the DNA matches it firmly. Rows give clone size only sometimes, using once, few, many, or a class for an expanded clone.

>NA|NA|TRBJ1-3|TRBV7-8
TGTGCCAGCGGAATACTCTGGGACAACACCAGAAACACCATATATTTT
CASGILWDNTRNTIYF
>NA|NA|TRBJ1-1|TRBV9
TGTGCCAGCAGCGCCCCAGGGCCGTACGCTGAAGCTTTCTTT
CASSAPGPYAEAFF
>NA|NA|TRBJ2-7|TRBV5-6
TGTGCCAGCAGCTTGGTCGGTTACGAGCAGTACTTC
CASSLVGYEQYF
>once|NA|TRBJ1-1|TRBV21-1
TGTGCCAGCAGCCCACCAGGGGACAGAGACACTGAAGCTTTCTTT
CASSPPGDRDTEAFF
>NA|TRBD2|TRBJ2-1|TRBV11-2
TGTGCCAGCAGCCCCGGGACTAACTTTAACAATGAGCAGTTCTTC
CASSPGTNFNNEQFF
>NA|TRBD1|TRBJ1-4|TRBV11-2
TGTGCCAGCAGCTCGGACAGGGGGTATGAAAAACTGTTTTTT
CASSSDRGYEKLFF
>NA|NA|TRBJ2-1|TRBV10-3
TGTGCCATCAGTGAGTCTAGCGGAGTAATCCATGAGCAGTTCTTC
CAISESSGVIHEQFF
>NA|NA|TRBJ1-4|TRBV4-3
TGCGCCAGCAGCCAAGATCGCCCCGGAACTAATGAAAAACTGTTTTTT
CASSQDRPGTNEKLFF
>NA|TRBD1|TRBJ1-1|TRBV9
TGTGCCAGCAGCGTAGGTCTCCAGGACAGGGGGACCGGCACTGAAGCTTTCTTT
CASSVGLQDRGTGTEAFF
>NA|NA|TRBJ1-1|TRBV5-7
TGTGCCAGCAGACATACCGAGACAGACAGGCGGAACACTGAAGCTTTCTTT
CASRHTETDRRNTEAFF
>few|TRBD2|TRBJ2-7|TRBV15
TGTGCCACCAGCAGGGGTGATAGCGGGGACTACGAGCAGTACTTC
CATSRGDSGDYEQYF
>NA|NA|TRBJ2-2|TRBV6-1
TGTGCCAGCAGTGAAGACAGGGTGGACACCGGGGAGCTGTTTTTT
CASSEDRVDTGELFF
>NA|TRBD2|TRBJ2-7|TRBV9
TGTGCCAGCAGCGTAGGCCTAGCGGGAGTGGGCGAGCAGTACTTC
CASSVGLAGVGEQYF
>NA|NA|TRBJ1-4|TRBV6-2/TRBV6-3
TGTGCCAGCAGCCCCCCCGGTAGGGGTGGTGAAAAACTGTTTTTT
CASSPPGRGGEKLFF
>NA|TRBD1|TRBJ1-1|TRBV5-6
TGTGCCAGCAGCCCCTATGGACAGGGGTACACTGAAGCTTTCTTT
CASSPYGQGYTEAFF
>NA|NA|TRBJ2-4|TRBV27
TGTGCCAGCAGTTTAAGGCAGGGGCGGGACATTCAGTACTTC
CASSLRQGRDIQYF
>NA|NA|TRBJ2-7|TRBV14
TGTGCCAGCAGCCAGCAGGGGCAGTTATACGAGCAGTACTTC
CASSQQGQLYEQYF
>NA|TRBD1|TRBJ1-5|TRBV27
TGTGCCAGCAGTTTCGGACAGGGGGCAAATCAGCCCCAGCATTTT
CASSFGQGANQPQHF
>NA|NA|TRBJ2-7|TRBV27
TGTGCCAGCAGTTTATCTATTACAGGGACACCCTACGAGCAGTACTTC
CASSLSITGTPYEQYF
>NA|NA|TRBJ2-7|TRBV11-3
TGTGCCAGCAGCCCCCAGGGATACGAGCAGTACTTC
CASSPQGYEQYF
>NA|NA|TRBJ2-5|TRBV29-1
TGCAGCGTTGACGGGCTCGAAGGACAGCCTCAAGAGACCCAGTACTTC
CSVDGLEGQPQETQYF
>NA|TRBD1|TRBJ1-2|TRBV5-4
TGTGCCAGCAGCTCCGGGACAGCCCTTAGATCGGATGGCTACACCTTC
CASSSGTALRSDGYTF
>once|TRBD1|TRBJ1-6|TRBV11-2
TGTGCCAGCAGCCCCAGGGGGGCCTATAATTCACCCCTCCACTTT
CASSPRGAYNSPLHF
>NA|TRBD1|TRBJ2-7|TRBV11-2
TGTGCCAGCAGCCTGGGACAGGGAACTTACCACGAGCAGTACTTC
CASSLGQGTYHEQYF
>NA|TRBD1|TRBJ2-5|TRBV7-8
TGTGCCAGCACGAAGGGGGCAGGGCAAGAGACCCAGTACTTC
CASTKGAGQETQYF